This T cell receptor (beta chain) was documented in a study of CD8 T cells in ankylosing spondylitis. Quantitative 5'-RACE was performed with molecular barcodes, and it yielded the TCR beta libraries. TCRdb reprocessed the 5' RACE reads with MiXCR, giving one entry per CDR3 protein. The sample lists 750,000 to 850,000 distinct CDR3 sequences; about 12% were seen once. As for this clonotype: Its antigen is still unknown.

Points from the study as a whole: There was a TCR beta motif, made of several highly homologous variants, that appeared characteristic of ankylosing spondylitis blood.

V shed 4 bases, J shed 2 bases, and the junction held 4 bases outside the gene matches. The germline V gene has CDR1 MNHNS and CDR2 SASEGT. This CDR3 region has 15 residues. This clonotype was obtained from a male donor with ankylosing spondylitis. What was sequenced was blood, either unsorted or a sorted T cell fraction (not recorded which). The chain combines TRBV6-1 with TRBJ1-1; 10 positions match TRBD1. The CDR3 DNA reads TGTGCCAGCAGTGGCCGGGACAGGGGAAACACTGAAGCTTTCTTT. This translates into CASSGRDRGNTEAFF.